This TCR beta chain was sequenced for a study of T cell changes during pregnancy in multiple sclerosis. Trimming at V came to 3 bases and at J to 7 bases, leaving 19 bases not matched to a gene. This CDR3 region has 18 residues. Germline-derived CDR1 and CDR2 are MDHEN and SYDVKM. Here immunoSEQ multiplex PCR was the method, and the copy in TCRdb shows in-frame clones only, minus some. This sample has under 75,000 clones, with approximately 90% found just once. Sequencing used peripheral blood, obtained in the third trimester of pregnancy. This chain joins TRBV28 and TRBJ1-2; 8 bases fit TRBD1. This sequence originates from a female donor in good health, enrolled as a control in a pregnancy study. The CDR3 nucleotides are TGTGCCAGCAGTTTCCCTAGCGCAGGGGGCGAAATAACGCTTGGCTACACCTTC. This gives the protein CASSFPSAGGEITLGYTF.